The 17 T cell receptor beta chains below were found in one sample sequenced in a study of blood T cell repertoires in COVID-19. Assay: immunoSEQ multiplex PCR; the TCRdb copy retains only in-frame clones and omits some. The sample has some 400,000 clones, around 90% seen once. Sequencing used peripheral blood. These receptors were obtained from a man between 18 and 29 years old with active or convalescent COVID-19.

The rearrangement uses TRBV7-3 and TRBJ2-3, with no clear D. The V gene lost 1 base and the J gene lost 4 bases, with 12 bases spanning the gap. Germline values: CDR1 SGHTA, CDR2 FQGTGA. The CDR3 consists of 15 residues. CDR3 sequence (DNA): TGTGCCAGCAGCTTAATTGGGTCTAGTGCAGATACGCAGTATTTT. It codes for CASSLIGSSADTQYF.

The chain joins TRBV27 to TRBJ1-5; D remains ambiguous. V was clipped by 2 bases and J by 2 bases, with 7 bases between them. Germline V gene data show CDR1 as MNHEY and CDR2 as SMNVEV (reference sequence). This CDR3 region has 14 residues. The CDR3 sequence is CASSLMAGNQPQHF. The CDR3, as DNA: TGTGCCAGCAGTTTAATGGCGGGCAATCAGCCCCAGCATTTT.

This clone occurred once. This chain joins TRBV28 and TRBJ2-7; 10 positions match TRBD2. V lost 6 bases to trimming and J lost 4 bases; unmatched junction nucleotides: 12. Germline V gene data show CDR1 as MDHEN and CDR2 as SYDVKM. There are 16 residues in the CDR3. This CDR3 is CASSLTSSGSRYEQYF. CDR3 coding DNA: TGTGCCAGCAGCTTAACCTCTAGCGGGAGTCGGTACGAGCAGTACTTC. The whole variable domain, remainder taken from reference TRBV28 and TRBJ2-7, is DVKVTQSSRYLVKRTGEKVFLECVQDMDHENMFWYRQDPGLGLRLIYFSYDVKMKEKGDIPEGYSVSREKKERFSLILESASTNQTSMYLCASSLTSSGSRYEQYFGPGTRLTVT.

The chain recombines TRBV6-5 with TRBJ2-7; D perhaps matches TRBD1 (6 bases). The CDR3 covers 15 residues. Deletions cut 1 base from V and 3 bases from J, with 13 bases between. Germline V gene sequence: CDR1 MNHEY, CDR2 SVGAGI. CDR3 sequence reads: CASSYLLGAVYEQYF. The DNA for the CDR3 is TGTGCCAGCAGTTACTTATTGGGGGCGGTCTACGAGCAGTACTTC.

The CDR3 DNA sequence: TGTGCCAGCAGTCTTATAGCGGGGAGGGTCGAGCAGTACTTC. It translates to CASSLIAGRVEQYF. This sequence joins TRBV28 and TRBJ2-7; 8 bases align to TRBD2. CDR3 length: 14 amino acids. Germline V lookup: CDR1 MDHEN, CDR2 SYDVKM. V shed 5 bases and J 6 bases; nucleotides not matched to a gene: 9.

This chain connects TRBV4-1 to TRBJ2-7; maybe TRBD1 (7 bases). Germline assignment: CDR1 MGHRA and CDR2 YSYEKL. There are 16 residues in the CDR3. The V end lost 0 bases, the J end lost 2 bases, and 14 bases lay between the germline ends. The chain's CDR3 is CASSQEGRTGTYEQYF. The CDR3 region has the DNA TGCGCCAGCAGCCAAGAGGGGAGGACAGGAACCTACGAGCAGTACTTC.

The CDR3 sequence: CASRFMPGSTLEAFF. DNA for the CDR3: TGTGCCAGTAGATTCATGCCCGGGTCGACCTTAGAAGCTTTCTTT. This sequence joins TRBV19 and TRBJ1-1, with D unclear. The CDR3 runs 15 residues. V lost 6 bases and J lost 8, with 22 bases in between. Germline CDR1 LNHDA, CDR2 SQIVND (reference sequence).

The chain combines TRBV18 with TRBJ1-4, with no clear D. Germline V CDR1 and CDR2: KGHSH, LQKENI. Trimming removed 1 base from V and 0 bases from J, with 9 bases in between. This CDR3 is 16 amino acids long. The CDR3 is CASSPLTSATNEKLFF. DNA for the CDR3: TGTGCCAGCTCACCACTTACAAGCGCAACTAATGAAAAACTGTTTTTT.

Of note for this clone: Mismatch with germline at one junction end may stem from a read error. This specimen includes other DNA sequences encoding the same CDR3. V usage is TRBV7-8 and J usage is TRBJ2-7; 9 nucleotides agree with TRBD2. CDR3 size: 17 residues. CDR1 is SGHVS, CDR2 FQNEAQ, per germline. The DNA of the CDR3 is TGTGCCAGCAGCTTACGGGTTAGCGGGAGTATGACCTACGAGCAATACTTC. This codes for CASSLRVSGSMTYEQYF.

V gene TRBV4-3 combines with J gene TRBJ2-1; D is perhaps TRBD2 (5 bases). The CDR3 runs to 16 residues. With 0 bases removed from V and 5 bases from J, the gap between germline ends came to 14 bases. Germline V lookup: CDR1 LGHNA, CDR2 YSLEER. In nucleotides, the CDR3 is TGCGCCAGCAGCCAAGAGACCCTAGCAGTCAACAATGAGCAGTTCTTC. This sequence encodes CASSQETLAVNNEQFF.

The chain links TRBV19 to TRBJ1-3; D is undetermined. This CDR3 comprises 15 residues. Germline CDR1 is LNHDA and CDR2 is SQIVND (reference sequence). V was trimmed by 10 bases and J by 0 bases, leaving 16 bases between them. The CDR3 nucleotides read TGTGCCACCTCGCGGGGAGGACTCTCTGGAAACACCATATATTTT. Amino acids: CATSRGGLSGNTIYF.

Only one count was recorded for this clone. This chain joins TRBV24-1 and TRBJ2-1; TRBD1 matches at 9 bases. The CDR3 extends over 18 amino acids. The germline V gene has CDR1 KGHDR and CDR2 SFDVKD. V lost 2 bases and J lost 8; bases outside the gene matches: 15. CDR3 loop: CATSDWGTGTGKTHEQFF. DNA of the CDR3: TGTGCCACCAGTGATTGGGGAACCGGGACAGGGAAGACCCATGAGCAGTTCTTC.

The gene calls are TRBV7-6 and TRBJ2-7; D not certain. Trimming pared 5 bases from V and 2 bases from J, leaving 16 bases between. Germline V gene lookup returns CDR1 SGHVS and CDR2 FNYEAQ. This CDR3 contains 15 residues. CDR3: CASSPRLRRPYEQYF. In DNA form, the CDR3 reads TGTGCCAGCAGCCCTCGACTGAGACGACCCTACGAGCAGTACTTC.

V gene TRBV6-2 or TRBV6-3 combines with J gene TRBJ1-6, with a weak D call TRBD1 (5 bases). Trimming removed 5 bases from V and 4 bases from J, with 12 bases in between. CDR1 is MNHEY and CDR2 is SVGEGT in the germline V gene. The CDR3 is made up of 15 amino acids. CDR3 sequence reads: CASSNGHLYNSPLHF. The CDR3 bases are TGTGCCAGCAGTAACGGACACCTTTATAATTCACCCCTCCACTTT.

The V gene is TRBV6-1, the J gene TRBJ1-6; D unclear. V lost 5 bases and J lost 0, with 11 bases in between. This CDR3 region has 16 residues. Germline V CDR1 and CDR2: MNHNS, SASEGT. CDR3 amino acids: CASSKGSSSYNSPLHF. The CDR3 coding sequence is TGTGCCAGCAGTAAAGGTTCGAGCTCCTATAATTCACCCCTCCACTTT.

The gene calls are TRBV9 and TRBJ2-1, with 9 bases matching TRBD1. Germline lookup yields CDR1 SGDLS and CDR2 YYNGEE. This CDR3 has 15 amino acids. J lost 2 bases, V lost 3 bases, and 3 bases had no gene match. The CDR3 sequence is CASSEGQGTYNEQFF. Here the CDR3 DNA reads TGTGCCAGCAGCGAGGGACAGGGAACCTACAATGAGCAGTTCTTC.

The chain joins TRBV28 to TRBJ1-1; no definite D call. V lost 4 bases to trimming and J lost 6 bases, with 12 bases between them. The CDR3 contains 13 residues. Germline V gene lookup returns CDR1 MDHEN and CDR2 SYDVKM. CDR3 loop: CASSSPPGAEAFF. The CDR3, as DNA: TGTGCCAGCAGTTCCCCCCCCGGGGCTGAAGCTTTCTTT.